Shown below are 29 T cell receptor beta chains from a single sample sequenced in a study of CD8+CD57+ T cells in acquired aplastic anemia. Flow cytometry had shown expanded CD8+CD57+ cells in the patients chosen for sequencing. The TCR beta profiling, which covered VDJ combination and CDR3 sequence, was carried out using genomic DNA as the template. Via MiXCR, TCRdb re-called the reads, giving one row per CDR3 protein. The sample includes hundreds of thousands of distinct CDR3 sequences, roughly 34% seen only once; the top ten take roughly 0.8%. The sample consisted of sorted CD4+, CD8+, or CD8+CD57+ T cells (not recorded which) from PBMCs. These receptors were taken from a human donor with aplastic anemia.

This clonotype was seen repeatedly, ten times or more. In nucleotides, the CDR3 is TGCAGTGCTCCGGGTGGCGGCGGGAGGGCCTTCTACGAGCAGTACTTC. Its translation: CSAPGGGGRAFYEQYF. The chain is built from TRBV20-1 and TRBJ2-7, with 9 bases matching TRBD2. CDR3 length: 16 amino acids. The germline V gene has CDR1 DFQATT and CDR2 SNEGSKA (reference sequence). The V and J ends lost 5 bases and 3 bases, in that order; junction bases with no gene match: 14.

In its sample, this clonotype was seen a few times. The CDR3, as DNA: TGCAGTGCGTCGGACACTGAAGCTTTCTTT. Its translation: CSASDTEAFF. The rearrangement uses TRBV20-1 and TRBJ1-1; D not resolved. Germline values: CDR1 DFQATT, CDR2 SNEGSKA (reference sequence). V was shortened by 6 bases and J by 3 bases, with 5 bases between the two germline ends. This CDR3 has 10 residues.

This clonotype appeared a few times. V and J are TRBV2 and TRBJ2-1; D gene unclear. The length of the CDR3 is 14 residues. Trimming removed 9 bases at V and 0 bases at J, with 12 bases between. Germline assignment: CDR1 SNHLY and CDR2 FYNNEI. DNA for the CDR3: TGTGCCAGTACAAGGGCCTCCTCCTACAATGAGCAGTTCTTC. It codes for CASTRASSYNEQFF.

The table lists this clonotype with many counts. This chain connects TRBV6-1 to TRBJ1-2, with D perhaps matching TRBD1 (6 bases). This CDR3 is 12 amino acids long. Between the trimmed V and J ends, which lost 5 bases and 8 bases, there was a span of 12 bases. Per germline, CDR1 MNHNS and CDR2 SASEGT. The CDR3 DNA reads TGTGCCAGCAGTAGGGGGAACAAGGGCTACACCTTC. Translation gives CASSRGNKGYTF.

This clonotype is a singleton in its sample. The chain is built from TRBV19 and TRBJ1-5, with 8 nucleotides matching TRBD1. V dropped 3 bases and J dropped 7; count of bases not matched to a gene: 8. Per germline, CDR1 LNHDA and CDR2 SQIVND (reference sequence). The CDR3 covers 15 residues. The CDR3 DNA reads TGTGCCAGTAGTATCGCGGACAGGGCTGGGCAGCCCCAGCATTTT. Translation gives CASSIADRAGQPQHF. Full variable domain (remainder filled in from reference TRBV19 and TRBJ1-5): DGGITQSPKYLFRKEGQNVTLSCEQNLNHDAMYWYRQDPGQGLRLIYYSQIVNDFQKGDIAEGYSVSREKKESFPLTVTSAQKNPTAFYLCASSIADRAGQPQHFGDGTRLSIL.

This clonotype was seen more than once but under ten times. The chain has TRBV5-1 and TRBJ2-5, with a weak D call TRBD1 (5 bases). This CDR3 is built from 14 residues. CDR1 SGHRS and CDR2 YFSETQ come from the germline V gene. The V gene lost 1 base and the J gene lost 0 bases, with 7 bases spanning the gap. The CDR3 loop is CASSLPGNQETQYF. The CDR3 bases are TGCGCCAGCAGCTTGCCAGGGAACCAAGAGACCCAGTACTTC.

By share, this clonotype ranks as medium-sized. V gene TRBV2 combines with J gene TRBJ1-1; D is uncertain. V was clipped by 6 bases and J by 0 bases, with 11 bases between them. CDR3 size: 14 residues. The germline V gene has CDR1 SNHLY and CDR2 FYNNEI. CDR3 sequence reads: CASRVDIMNTEAFF. The CDR3, as DNA: TGTGCCAGCAGGGTCGACATCATGAACACTGAAGCTTTCTTT.

This clonotype has only a few counts. This chain connects TRBV6-5 to TRBJ2-7; D remains unclear. Germline loops: CDR1 MNHEY, CDR2 SVGAGI. V lost 6 bases to trimming and J lost 5 bases, with 20 bases between them. This CDR3 is 15 amino acids long. The CDR3 here is CASSARRLQAHEQYF. The CDR3 DNA is TGTGCCAGCAGCGCCCGCAGGCTCCAAGCCCACGAGCAGTACTTC.

With regard to this clonotype: A read error may account for a junction end that differs from germline. This chain joins TRBV11-3 and TRBJ2-2; perhaps TRBD2 as D (6 bases). CDR1 is SGHNT, CDR2 YENEEA, per germline. This CDR3 region has 17 residues. The CDR3, as DNA: TGCGCCAGCAGCCAAGTTTATGAGGGAGGGAACACCGGGGAGCTGTTTTTT. It codes for CASSQVYEGGNTGELFF.

About this clonotype: One base away lies a much larger clone, so this may be a sequencing read error. The V call is TRBV7-2, the J call TRBJ2-7; the match to TRBD2 covers 9 bases. V shed 5 bases, J shed 2 bases, and the junction held 7 bases outside the gene matches. Germline V gene lookup returns CDR1 SGHTA and CDR2 FQGNSA. The CDR3 spans 15 residues. CDR3 sequence (DNA): TGTGCCAGCAGCCGAGCTAGCGGGGAGACCTACGAGCAGTACTTC. As protein: CASSRASGETYEQYF.

J is TRBJ2-7 and V is TRBV15; D call uncertain. CDR1 is LNHNV, CDR2 YYDKDF, per germline (reference sequence). V lost 0 bases to trimming and J lost 2 bases, with 11 bases between them. The CDR3 has 15 residues. The CDR3 here is CATSRDKRLPYEQYF. The CDR3 nucleotides are TGTGCCACCAGCAGAGATAAGCGTCTTCCCTACGAGCAGTACTTC.

This clonotype showed up many times. The chain has TRBV25-1 and TRBJ2-2, with 9 bases matching TRBD2. V lost 3 bases, J lost 2 bases, and 13 bases stayed unmatched. The CDR3 loop spans 19 amino acids. Germline lookup yields CDR1 MGHDK and CDR2 SYGVNS. This CDR3 is CASSDQGLALTTNTGELFF. As DNA, the CDR3 is TGTGCCAGCAGTGATCAGGGACTAGCACTGACCACAAACACCGGGGAGCTGTTTTTT.

This clonotype was found many times. The gene calls are TRBV2 and TRBJ2-5; maybe TRBD1 (5 bases). V was pared by 6 bases and J by 5 bases, with 13 bases between. The CDR3 contains 13 residues. Per germline, CDR1 SNHLY and CDR2 FYNNEI. The CDR3 is CASSADISETQYF. The CDR3 nucleotides are TGTGCCAGCAGCGCGGACATTTCTGAGACCCAGTACTTC.

This clonotype was detected a few times. V is TRBV7-8 and J is TRBJ1-4; 7 bases line up with TRBD1. Losses at the gene ends were 1 base for V and 6 bases for J; bases not matched to a gene: 5. This CDR3 contains 15 residues. CDR1 is SGHVS and CDR2 is FQNEAQ in the germline V gene. CDR3 nucleotides: TGTGCCAGCAGCTTAGGAGGGGGCGGATATGAAAAACTGTTTTTT. It codes for CASSLGGGGYEKLFF.

This chain connects TRBV10-2 to TRBJ1-4; D gene ambiguous. V was trimmed by 4 bases and J by 8 bases, leaving 11 bases between them. The CDR3 length is 13 residues. From germline, CDR1 is WSHSY and CDR2 SAAADI. The CDR3 sequence is CASSALGGEKLFF. The CDR3 coding sequence is TGCGCCAGCAGTGCCTTGGGAGGGGAAAAACTGTTTTTT.

The sample holds a few counts of this clonotype. V gene TRBV5-1 combines with J gene TRBJ2-1; 11 nucleotides match TRBD2. CDR3 size: 16 residues. Germline V lookup: CDR1 SGHRS, CDR2 YFSETQ. After removal of 3 bases from V and 10 bases from J, the junction contained 12 bases not matched to a gene. This CDR3 reads CASSSILSGRANEQFF. The CDR3 region has the DNA TGCGCCAGCAGCTCAATCCTTAGCGGGAGGGCTAACGAGCAGTTCTTC.

V and J are TRBV19 and TRBJ1-2; D unresolved. Germline assignment: CDR1 LNHDA and CDR2 SQIVND (reference sequence). V lost 7 bases and J lost 4, with 13 bases in between. The CDR3 has 13 residues. The CDR3 nucleotides read TGTGCCAGTAAGGATCCCGGGCGCTATGGCTACACCTTC. Amino acid sequence: CASKDPGRYGYTF. Complete variable domain (other parts from reference TRBV19 and TRBJ1-2): DGGITQSPKYLFRKEGQNVTLSCEQNLNHDAMYWYRQDPGQGLRLIYYSQIVNDFQKGDIAEGYSVSREKKESFPLTVTSAQKNPTAFYLCASKDPGRYGYTFGSGTRLTVV.

This chain connects TRBV7-9 to TRBJ1-5; 9 bases fit TRBD1. The V gene end was trimmed by 5 bases and the J gene end by 6 bases; junction bases not matched to a gene: 5. The CDR3 has 14 residues. Germline-derived CDR1 and CDR2 are SEHNR and FQNEAQ (reference sequence). CDR3 protein: CASSRDRVGQPQHF. The CDR3 DNA follows: TGTGCCAGCAGCCGGGACAGGGTGGGTCAGCCCCAGCATTTT.

This clonotype was detected ten times or more. The chain links TRBV29-1 to TRBJ2-5; D may be TRBD2 (6 bases). The CDR3 runs to 14 residues. Trimming cost V 4 bases and J 4 bases, with 16 bases left between them. Germline CDR1 SQVTM, CDR2 ANQGSEA. The CDR3, as DNA: TGCAGCGTTGCCGTCCCGGAGGGTGGAGAGACCCAGTACTTC. Protein: CSVAVPEGGETQYF.

The genes are TRBV11-2 and TRBJ2-5; 12 bases align to TRBD2. The trim removed 5 bases at V and 4 bases at J, leaving 5 bases unmatched. The CDR3 spans 15 residues. Germline values: CDR1 SGHAT, CDR2 FQNNGV. The DNA of the CDR3 is TGTGCCAGCAGCGCCGGACTAGCGGGAATAGAGACCCAGTACTTC. This codes for CASSAGLAGIETQYF.

The chain uses TRBV30 and TRBJ2-7; possibly TRBD1 for D (5 bases). Looked up from germline, CDR1 is GTSNPN and CDR2 is SVGIG (reference sequence). This CDR3 is 14 amino acids long. The V and J ends lost 0 bases and 1 base respectively, with 10 bases between them. The CDR3 region has the DNA TGTGCCTGGAGTGTTGTGGGGCGATCCTACGAGCAGTACTTC. This translates into CAWSVVGRSYEQYF. The entire variable domain, with the rest obtained from reference TRBV30 and TRBJ2-7, is as follows: SQTIHQWPATLVQPVGSPLSLECTVEGTSNPNLYWYRQAAGRGLQLLFYSVGIGQISSEVPQNLSASRPQDRQFILSSKKLLLSDSGFYLCAWSVVGRSYEQYFGPGTRLTVT.

This clonotype has just a few counts. The CDR3 DNA reads TGCGCCAGCAGCCAAGTCGGGGTTGGGCCGAGGGGTCAGCCCCAGCATTTT. Translated, it gives CASSQVGVGPRGQPQHF. V is TRBV4-1 and J is TRBJ1-5; the D gene is possibly TRBD1 (5 bases). The CDR3 spans 17 residues. The germline V and J ends were trimmed by 1 base and 6 bases, with 19 bases remaining between them. From germline, CDR1 is MGHRA and CDR2 YSYEKL.

This clonotype was found many times. The chain joins TRBV7-2 to TRBJ1-2, with 10 bases aligning to TRBD1. The germline V gene encodes CDR1 SGHTA and CDR2 FQGNSA. Unmatched junction bases numbered 8, after V lost 5 bases and J lost 2 bases. The CDR3 totals 16 residues. The CDR3 DNA reads TGTGCCAGCAGCATTGCAGGGACAGGGGAAAACTATGGCTACACCTTC. Translating it yields CASSIAGTGENYGYTF.

The V call is TRBV10-3, the J call TRBJ1-1; 10 bases are shared with TRBD1. After removal of 10 bases from V and 3 bases from J, the junction contained 8 bases not matched to a gene. The CDR3 covers 14 residues. The germline V gene encodes CDR1 ENHRY and CDR2 SYGVKD. The CDR3 spells CASRGQGIDTEAFF. Written as DNA, the CDR3 is TGTGCCAGCAGGGGACAGGGGATTGACACTGAAGCTTTCTTT.

V usage is TRBV5-4 and J usage is TRBJ2-7; D not resolved. Trimming left V 3 bases short and J 1 base short, with 14 bases between. Germline CDR1 is SGHNT and CDR2 is YYREEE (reference sequence). This CDR3 comprises 15 residues. The CDR3: CASSYEPAPSYEQYF. CDR3 DNA sequence: TGTGCCAGCAGCTACGAACCGGCACCTTCCTACGAGCAGTACTTC.

In regard to this clonotype: Here the CDR3 omits its conserved ending phenylalanine or tryptophan, so a read error is the likely source. The chain is built from TRBV20-1 and TRBJ2-2, with 7 nucleotides matching TRBD1. The CDR3 covers 14 residues. Germline values: CDR1 DFQATT, CDR2 SNEGSKA (reference sequence). After removal of 5 bases from V and 0 bases from J, the junction contained 3 bases not matched to a gene. The CDR3 coding sequence is TGCAGTGCTTGGGACAGTACGAACACCGGGGAGCTGTTTTCT. Translated: CSAWDSTNTGELFS.

As for this clonotype: This sequence may be a read error, since a much larger clone differs from it by one base. The chain is built from TRBV7-2 and TRBJ1-5, with 7 bases identical to TRBD1. CDR1 is SGHTA, CDR2 FQGNSA, per germline. This CDR3 spans 15 amino acids. The CDR3 nucleotides are TGTGCCAGCAGCTTAGGGGACAGCTACAATCAGCCCCAGCGTTTT. Translated: CASSLGDSYNQPQRF.

Ten or more counts support this clonotype. This chain links TRBV7-8 with TRBJ2-1; tentatively, D is TRBD1 (5 bases). CDR1 is SGHVS and CDR2 is FQNEAQ in the germline V gene. Trimming pared 0 bases from V and 6 bases from J, leaving 6 bases between. The CDR3 has 13 amino acids. For the CDR3, the DNA is TGTGCCAGCAGCTTAGCAGGGGTCAATGAGCAGTTCTTC. Translating it yields CASSLAGVNEQFF.

The chain carries TRBV6-5 and TRBJ1-1; D may be TRBD1 (5 bases). Trimming left V 4 bases short and J 1 base short, with 7 bases between. In germline, CDR1 is MNHEY, CDR2 SVGAGI. This CDR3 has 13 residues. CDR3 coding DNA: TGTGCCAGCAGTTGGGACGCGAACACTGAAGCTTTCTTT. Encoded protein: CASSWDANTEAFF.